A selection of T cell receptor beta chains follows, all from one sample in a study of OX40 agonist ivuxolimab in advanced cancers. The protocol was immunoSEQ multiplex PCR, while the TCRdb copy is restricted to in-frame clones and leaves out a portion. The sample consists of approximately 100,000 clones, approximately 85% of them appearing once. Sample: CD4+ or CD8+ T cells sorted from blood, taken in a trial of the OX40 agonist ivuxolimab. The receptor source for this set is an adult with an advanced solid tumor such as melanoma, head and neck, liver or kidney cancer. Each CDR3 is given with its conserved first and last residue. D genes are given only for firm matches. The listing skips clone size in some rows; elsewhere it reads once, few, many or a size class.

V,size,D,J,CDR3,DNA
TRBV30,once,NA,TRBJ2-7,CAWSVGPRHSYEQYF,TGTGCCTGGAGTGTCGGGCCCAGGCATAGTTACGAGCAGTACTTC
TRBV9,once,TRBD2,TRBJ2-7,CASSSGGGLHYEQYF,TGTGCCAGCAGCTCCGGGGGGGGACTTCACTACGAGCAGTACTTC
TRBV4-2,NA,NA,TRBJ2-3,CASSQDGVTRDTQYF,TGTGCCAGCAGCCAAGACGGGGTGACGAGGGATACGCAGTATTTT
TRBV7-3,few,TRBD2,TRBJ2-2,CASSLTAGDITGELFF,TGTGCCAGCAGCCTAACAGCGGGAGACATAACCGGGGAGCTGTTTTTT
TRBV7-3,NA,NA,TRBJ2-5,CASSFGVGETQYF,TGTGCCAGCAGCTTTGGGGTGGGGGAGACCCAGTACTTC
TRBV27,NA,TRBD1,TRBJ1-1,CASSPQGDTEAFF,TGTGCCAGCAGCCCACAGGGGGATACTGAAGCTTTCTTT
TRBV7-9,few,NA,TRBJ2-1,CASSPRTDNEQFF,TGTGCCAGCAGCCCCCGGACAGACAATGAGCAGTTCTTC
TRBV7-9,NA,NA,TRBJ1-5,CASSLGMGLSNNQPQHF,TGTGCCAGCAGCTTGGGGATGGGACTGTCGAACAATCAGCCCCAGCATTTT
TRBV7-9,NA,NA,TRBJ1-2,CASSPDRGRTSGYTF,TGTGCCAGCAGCCCAGACCGAGGCAGAACTAGCGGCTACACCTTC
TRBV16,NA,NA,TRBJ2-3,CASSQSRSTDTQYF,TGTGCCAGCAGCCAATCGAGGTCCACAGATACGCAGTATTTT
TRBV28,NA,TRBD1,TRBJ1-5,CASSPPTGTNQPQHF,TGTGCCAGCAGCCCACCGACAGGGACCAATCAGCCCCAGCATTTT
TRBV5-1,NA,NA,TRBJ2-5,CASSLGGDQETQYF,TGCGCCAGCAGCTTGGGCGGAGACCAAGAGACCCAGTACTTC
TRBV7-4,once,TRBD1,TRBJ1-5,CASSLRIDRVFWNQPQHF,TGTGCCAGCAGCTTAAGAATCGACAGGGTCTTTTGGAATCAGCCCCAGCATTTT
TRBV6-5,few,TRBD1,TRBJ2-7,CASKGQGEDEQYF,TGTGCCAGCAAGGGACAGGGCGAGGACGAGCAGTACTTC
TRBV27,once,TRBD2,TRBJ2-7,CASSTPRGRAYEQYF,TGTGCCAGCAGTACCCCCCGCGGGAGAGCGTACGAGCAGTACTTC
TRBV12-5,NA,TRBD2,TRBJ2-1,CASGLVRRWAGGFSYNEQFF,TGTGCTAGTGGTTTGGTACGGCGTTGGGCGGGAGGGTTCTCCTACAATGAGCAGTTCTTC
TRBV7-9,NA,NA,TRBJ2-1,CASSFLTGGENEQFF,TGTGCCAGCAGCTTCTTGACAGGCGGTGAGAATGAGCAGTTCTTC
TRBV14,few,NA,TRBJ2-1,CASSLSLGLGYNEQFF,TGTGCCAGCAGCCTTAGCCTGGGACTCGGATACAATGAGCAGTTCTTC
TRBV6-5,NA,NA,TRBJ2-6,CASSLLSGANVLTF,TGTGCCAGCAGTTTACTATCTGGGGCCAACGTCCTGACTTTC
TRBV28,NA,NA,TRBJ2-7,CASTKTGTTYEQYF,TGTGCCAGCACCAAGACAGGGACTACCTACGAGCAGTACTTC
TRBV7-2,NA,NA,TRBJ2-5,CASSQGSRETQYF,TGTGCCAGCAGTCAGGGGTCGAGGGAGACCCAGTACTTC
TRBV19,NA,NA,TRBJ2-1,CASSISGPPNEQFF,TGTGCCAGTAGTATTAGCGGTCCCCCCAATGAGCAGTTCTTC
TRBV11-3,NA,TRBD2,TRBJ2-2,CASTTLAGVPPGELFF,TGTGCCAGCACCACACTAGCGGGGGTACCACCCGGGGAGCTGTTTTTT
TRBV10-2,NA,NA,TRBJ1-2,CASSAGRDYGYTF,TGCGCCAGCAGTGCTGGGCGGGACTATGGCTACACCTTC
TRBV14,NA,NA,TRBJ2-5,CASSQDVIFGGETQYF,TGTGCCAGCAGCCAAGATGTTATATTCGGAGGGGAGACCCAGTACTTC
TRBV6-1,NA,NA,TRBJ2-7,CASSERGTSYEQYF,TGTGCCAGCAGTGAACGGGGTACCTCCTACGAGCAGTACTTC
TRBV7-2,NA,TRBD1,TRBJ1-4,CASSLWTGEKLFF,TGTGCCAGCAGCCTCTGGACAGGTGAAAAACTGTTTTTT
TRBV6-5,NA,TRBD1,TRBJ2-7,CASSYGTGVLYEQYF,TGTGCCAGCAGTTACGGGACAGGGGTCCTATACGAGCAGTACTTC
TRBV11-2,NA,TRBD2,TRBJ2-7,CASSLIAGDSYEQYF,TGTGCCAGCAGTTTGATCGCGGGAGATTCTTACGAGCAGTACTTC
TRBV5-1,NA,NA,TRBJ2-2,CASSLSGTGELFF,TGCGCCAGCAGCTTGAGCGGAACCGGGGAGCTGTTTTTT
TRBV6-6,NA,NA,TRBJ1-3,CASSYESLNTIYF,TGTGCCAGCAGTTACGAAAGTCTAAACACCATATATTTT
TRBV5-5,once,NA,TRBJ1-3,CASSLGAGGNTIYF,TGTGCCAGCAGCTTAGGAGCGGGCGGAAACACCATATATTTT